A selection of T cell receptor beta chains follows, all from one sample in a study of radiotherapy plus CTLA-4 blockade in lung cancer. Produced via immunoSEQ multiplex PCR; TCRdb's table is partial and in-frame only. The sample lists more than 40,000 clones; 73% were seen once. The sequenced sample was peripheral blood, obtained from a patient treated with radiotherapy plus ipilimumab. The receptor set was obtained from a human donor with non-small cell lung cancer who had a complete response to radiotherapy plus ipilimumab. CDR3s include the opening cysteine and the closing phenylalanine or tryptophan. D genes are given only for firm matches. The size entry is marked missing in some rows and otherwise reads once, few, many or a size class.

abundance	v_gene	d_gene	j_gene	CDR3aa	CDR3nt
-	TRBV11-2	-	TRBJ1-2	CASSLLQGWLWGYTF	TGTGCCAGCAGCTTGTTGCAGGGCTGGCTGTGGGGCTACACCTTC
-	TRBV7-9	-	TRBJ2-2	CASSSWRLQNTGELFF	TGTGCCAGCAGCTCCTGGCGGCTCCAGAACACCGGGGAGCTGTTTTTT
few	TRBV7-6	-	TRBJ2-7	CASSLGSGEQYF	TGTGCCAGCAGCTTAGGTTCCGGCGAGCAGTACTTC
-	TRBV20-1	-	TRBJ2-5	CSAEFQETQYF	TGCAGTGCCGAGTTCCAAGAGACCCAGTACTTC
-	TRBV18	-	TRBJ1-1	CASSISEAFF	TGTGCCAGCTCAATATCTGAAGCTTTCTTT
-	TRBV27	TRBD2	TRBJ2-1	CASSLWLAGGNEQFF	TGTGCCAGCAGTTTATGGCTAGCGGGAGGGAATGAGCAGTTCTTC
few	TRBV10-1	TRBD1	TRBJ2-2	CASRPGQTNTGELFF	TGCGCCAGCAGACCGGGACAGACGAACACCGGGGAGCTGTTTTTT
-	TRBV9	-	TRBJ1-2	CASSVDRVGYGYTF	TGTGCCAGCAGCGTAGACAGGGTTGGGTATGGCTACACCTTC
once	TRBV28	-	TRBJ1-2	CASIRGGVDYGYTF	TGTGCCAGCATCCGCGGAGGGGTAGACTATGGCTACACCTTC
-	TRBV11-3	TRBD2	TRBJ2-1	CASSFGGSGDEQFF	TGTGCCAGCAGCTTCGGGGGGTCCGGCGATGAGCAGTTCTTC
-	TRBV7-9	TRBD1	TRBJ2-7	CASSSDRGYYEQYF	TGTGCCAGCAGCTCTGACAGGGGGTACTACGAGCAGTACTTC
-	TRBV5-1	TRBD2	TRBJ2-3	CASSVTSGGAAQYF	TGCGCCAGCAGCGTAACTAGCGGGGGGGCCGCGCAGTATTTT
-	TRBV9	-	TRBJ1-3	CASSGASSGNTIYF	TGTGCCAGCAGCGGGGCCTCCTCTGGAAACACCATATATTTT
-	TRBV4-2	-	TRBJ2-3	CASSQGTRSTDTQYF	TGTGCCAGCAGCCAAGGAACGCGTAGCACAGATACGCAGTATTTT
-	TRBV29-1	-	TRBJ2-3	CSVDTRLGITDTQYF	TGCAGCGTTGACACGAGACTAGGGATCACAGATACGCAGTATTTT